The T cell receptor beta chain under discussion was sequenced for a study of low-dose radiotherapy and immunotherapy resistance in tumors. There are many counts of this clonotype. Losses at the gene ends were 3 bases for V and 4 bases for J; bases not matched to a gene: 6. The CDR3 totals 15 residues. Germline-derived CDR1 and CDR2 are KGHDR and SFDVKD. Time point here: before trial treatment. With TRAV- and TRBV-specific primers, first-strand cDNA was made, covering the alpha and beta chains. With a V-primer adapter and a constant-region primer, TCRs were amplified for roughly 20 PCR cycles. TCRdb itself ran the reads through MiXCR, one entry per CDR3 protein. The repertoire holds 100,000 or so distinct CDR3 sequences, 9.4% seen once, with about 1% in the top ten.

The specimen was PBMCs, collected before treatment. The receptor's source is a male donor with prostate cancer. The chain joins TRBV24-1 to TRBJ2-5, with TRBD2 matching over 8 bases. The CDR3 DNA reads TGTGCCACCAGTGATAGCGGGAGAATCGGAGAGACCCAGTACTTC. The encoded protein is CATSDSGRIGETQYF.